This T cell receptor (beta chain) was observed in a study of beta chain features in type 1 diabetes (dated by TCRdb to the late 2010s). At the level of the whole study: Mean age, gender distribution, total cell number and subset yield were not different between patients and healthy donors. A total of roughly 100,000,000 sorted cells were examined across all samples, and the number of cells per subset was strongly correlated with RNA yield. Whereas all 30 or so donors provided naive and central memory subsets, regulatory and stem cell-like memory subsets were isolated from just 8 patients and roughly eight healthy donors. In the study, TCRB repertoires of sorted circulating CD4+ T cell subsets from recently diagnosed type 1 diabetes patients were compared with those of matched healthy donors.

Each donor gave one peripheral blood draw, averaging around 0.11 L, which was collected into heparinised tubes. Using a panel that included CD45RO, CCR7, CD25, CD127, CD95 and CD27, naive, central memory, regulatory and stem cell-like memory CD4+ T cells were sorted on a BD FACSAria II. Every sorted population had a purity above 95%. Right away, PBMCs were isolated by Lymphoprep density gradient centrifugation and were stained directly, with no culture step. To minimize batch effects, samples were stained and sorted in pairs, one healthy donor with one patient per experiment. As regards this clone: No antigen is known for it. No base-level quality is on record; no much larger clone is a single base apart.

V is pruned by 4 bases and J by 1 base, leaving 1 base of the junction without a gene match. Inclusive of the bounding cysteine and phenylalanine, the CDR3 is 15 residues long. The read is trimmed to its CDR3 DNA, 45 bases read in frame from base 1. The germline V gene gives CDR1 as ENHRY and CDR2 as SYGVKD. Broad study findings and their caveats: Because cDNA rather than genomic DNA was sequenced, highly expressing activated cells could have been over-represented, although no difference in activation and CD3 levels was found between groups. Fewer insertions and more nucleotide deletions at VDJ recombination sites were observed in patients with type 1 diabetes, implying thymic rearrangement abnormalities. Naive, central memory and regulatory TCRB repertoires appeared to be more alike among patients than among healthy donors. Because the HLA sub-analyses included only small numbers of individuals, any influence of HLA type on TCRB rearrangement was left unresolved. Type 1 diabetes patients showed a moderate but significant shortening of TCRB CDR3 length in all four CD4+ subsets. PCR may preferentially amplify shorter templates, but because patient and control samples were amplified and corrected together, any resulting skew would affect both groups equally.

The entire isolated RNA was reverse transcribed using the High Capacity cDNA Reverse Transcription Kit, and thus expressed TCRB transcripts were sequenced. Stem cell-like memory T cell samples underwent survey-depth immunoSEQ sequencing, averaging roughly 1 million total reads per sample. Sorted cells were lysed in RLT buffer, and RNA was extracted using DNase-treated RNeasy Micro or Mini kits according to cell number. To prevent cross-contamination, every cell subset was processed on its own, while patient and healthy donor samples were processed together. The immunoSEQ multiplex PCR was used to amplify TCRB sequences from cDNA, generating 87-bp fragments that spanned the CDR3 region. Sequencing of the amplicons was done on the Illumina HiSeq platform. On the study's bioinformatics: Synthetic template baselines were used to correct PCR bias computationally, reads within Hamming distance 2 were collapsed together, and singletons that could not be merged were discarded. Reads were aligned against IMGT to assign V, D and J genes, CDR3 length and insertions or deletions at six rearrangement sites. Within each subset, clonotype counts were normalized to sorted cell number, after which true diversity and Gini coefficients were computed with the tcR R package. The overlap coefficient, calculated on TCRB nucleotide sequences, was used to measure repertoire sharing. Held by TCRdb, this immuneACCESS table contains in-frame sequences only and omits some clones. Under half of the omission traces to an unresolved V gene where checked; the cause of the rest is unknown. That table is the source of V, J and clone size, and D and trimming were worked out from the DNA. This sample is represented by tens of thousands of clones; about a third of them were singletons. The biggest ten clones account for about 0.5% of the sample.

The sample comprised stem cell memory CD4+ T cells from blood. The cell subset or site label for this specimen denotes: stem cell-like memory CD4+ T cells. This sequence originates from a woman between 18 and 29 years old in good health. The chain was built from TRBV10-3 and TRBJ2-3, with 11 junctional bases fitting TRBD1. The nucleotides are TGTGCCATCAGTGGGGGACAGGGGGGCACAGATACGCAGTATTTT. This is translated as CAISGGQGGTDTQYF.